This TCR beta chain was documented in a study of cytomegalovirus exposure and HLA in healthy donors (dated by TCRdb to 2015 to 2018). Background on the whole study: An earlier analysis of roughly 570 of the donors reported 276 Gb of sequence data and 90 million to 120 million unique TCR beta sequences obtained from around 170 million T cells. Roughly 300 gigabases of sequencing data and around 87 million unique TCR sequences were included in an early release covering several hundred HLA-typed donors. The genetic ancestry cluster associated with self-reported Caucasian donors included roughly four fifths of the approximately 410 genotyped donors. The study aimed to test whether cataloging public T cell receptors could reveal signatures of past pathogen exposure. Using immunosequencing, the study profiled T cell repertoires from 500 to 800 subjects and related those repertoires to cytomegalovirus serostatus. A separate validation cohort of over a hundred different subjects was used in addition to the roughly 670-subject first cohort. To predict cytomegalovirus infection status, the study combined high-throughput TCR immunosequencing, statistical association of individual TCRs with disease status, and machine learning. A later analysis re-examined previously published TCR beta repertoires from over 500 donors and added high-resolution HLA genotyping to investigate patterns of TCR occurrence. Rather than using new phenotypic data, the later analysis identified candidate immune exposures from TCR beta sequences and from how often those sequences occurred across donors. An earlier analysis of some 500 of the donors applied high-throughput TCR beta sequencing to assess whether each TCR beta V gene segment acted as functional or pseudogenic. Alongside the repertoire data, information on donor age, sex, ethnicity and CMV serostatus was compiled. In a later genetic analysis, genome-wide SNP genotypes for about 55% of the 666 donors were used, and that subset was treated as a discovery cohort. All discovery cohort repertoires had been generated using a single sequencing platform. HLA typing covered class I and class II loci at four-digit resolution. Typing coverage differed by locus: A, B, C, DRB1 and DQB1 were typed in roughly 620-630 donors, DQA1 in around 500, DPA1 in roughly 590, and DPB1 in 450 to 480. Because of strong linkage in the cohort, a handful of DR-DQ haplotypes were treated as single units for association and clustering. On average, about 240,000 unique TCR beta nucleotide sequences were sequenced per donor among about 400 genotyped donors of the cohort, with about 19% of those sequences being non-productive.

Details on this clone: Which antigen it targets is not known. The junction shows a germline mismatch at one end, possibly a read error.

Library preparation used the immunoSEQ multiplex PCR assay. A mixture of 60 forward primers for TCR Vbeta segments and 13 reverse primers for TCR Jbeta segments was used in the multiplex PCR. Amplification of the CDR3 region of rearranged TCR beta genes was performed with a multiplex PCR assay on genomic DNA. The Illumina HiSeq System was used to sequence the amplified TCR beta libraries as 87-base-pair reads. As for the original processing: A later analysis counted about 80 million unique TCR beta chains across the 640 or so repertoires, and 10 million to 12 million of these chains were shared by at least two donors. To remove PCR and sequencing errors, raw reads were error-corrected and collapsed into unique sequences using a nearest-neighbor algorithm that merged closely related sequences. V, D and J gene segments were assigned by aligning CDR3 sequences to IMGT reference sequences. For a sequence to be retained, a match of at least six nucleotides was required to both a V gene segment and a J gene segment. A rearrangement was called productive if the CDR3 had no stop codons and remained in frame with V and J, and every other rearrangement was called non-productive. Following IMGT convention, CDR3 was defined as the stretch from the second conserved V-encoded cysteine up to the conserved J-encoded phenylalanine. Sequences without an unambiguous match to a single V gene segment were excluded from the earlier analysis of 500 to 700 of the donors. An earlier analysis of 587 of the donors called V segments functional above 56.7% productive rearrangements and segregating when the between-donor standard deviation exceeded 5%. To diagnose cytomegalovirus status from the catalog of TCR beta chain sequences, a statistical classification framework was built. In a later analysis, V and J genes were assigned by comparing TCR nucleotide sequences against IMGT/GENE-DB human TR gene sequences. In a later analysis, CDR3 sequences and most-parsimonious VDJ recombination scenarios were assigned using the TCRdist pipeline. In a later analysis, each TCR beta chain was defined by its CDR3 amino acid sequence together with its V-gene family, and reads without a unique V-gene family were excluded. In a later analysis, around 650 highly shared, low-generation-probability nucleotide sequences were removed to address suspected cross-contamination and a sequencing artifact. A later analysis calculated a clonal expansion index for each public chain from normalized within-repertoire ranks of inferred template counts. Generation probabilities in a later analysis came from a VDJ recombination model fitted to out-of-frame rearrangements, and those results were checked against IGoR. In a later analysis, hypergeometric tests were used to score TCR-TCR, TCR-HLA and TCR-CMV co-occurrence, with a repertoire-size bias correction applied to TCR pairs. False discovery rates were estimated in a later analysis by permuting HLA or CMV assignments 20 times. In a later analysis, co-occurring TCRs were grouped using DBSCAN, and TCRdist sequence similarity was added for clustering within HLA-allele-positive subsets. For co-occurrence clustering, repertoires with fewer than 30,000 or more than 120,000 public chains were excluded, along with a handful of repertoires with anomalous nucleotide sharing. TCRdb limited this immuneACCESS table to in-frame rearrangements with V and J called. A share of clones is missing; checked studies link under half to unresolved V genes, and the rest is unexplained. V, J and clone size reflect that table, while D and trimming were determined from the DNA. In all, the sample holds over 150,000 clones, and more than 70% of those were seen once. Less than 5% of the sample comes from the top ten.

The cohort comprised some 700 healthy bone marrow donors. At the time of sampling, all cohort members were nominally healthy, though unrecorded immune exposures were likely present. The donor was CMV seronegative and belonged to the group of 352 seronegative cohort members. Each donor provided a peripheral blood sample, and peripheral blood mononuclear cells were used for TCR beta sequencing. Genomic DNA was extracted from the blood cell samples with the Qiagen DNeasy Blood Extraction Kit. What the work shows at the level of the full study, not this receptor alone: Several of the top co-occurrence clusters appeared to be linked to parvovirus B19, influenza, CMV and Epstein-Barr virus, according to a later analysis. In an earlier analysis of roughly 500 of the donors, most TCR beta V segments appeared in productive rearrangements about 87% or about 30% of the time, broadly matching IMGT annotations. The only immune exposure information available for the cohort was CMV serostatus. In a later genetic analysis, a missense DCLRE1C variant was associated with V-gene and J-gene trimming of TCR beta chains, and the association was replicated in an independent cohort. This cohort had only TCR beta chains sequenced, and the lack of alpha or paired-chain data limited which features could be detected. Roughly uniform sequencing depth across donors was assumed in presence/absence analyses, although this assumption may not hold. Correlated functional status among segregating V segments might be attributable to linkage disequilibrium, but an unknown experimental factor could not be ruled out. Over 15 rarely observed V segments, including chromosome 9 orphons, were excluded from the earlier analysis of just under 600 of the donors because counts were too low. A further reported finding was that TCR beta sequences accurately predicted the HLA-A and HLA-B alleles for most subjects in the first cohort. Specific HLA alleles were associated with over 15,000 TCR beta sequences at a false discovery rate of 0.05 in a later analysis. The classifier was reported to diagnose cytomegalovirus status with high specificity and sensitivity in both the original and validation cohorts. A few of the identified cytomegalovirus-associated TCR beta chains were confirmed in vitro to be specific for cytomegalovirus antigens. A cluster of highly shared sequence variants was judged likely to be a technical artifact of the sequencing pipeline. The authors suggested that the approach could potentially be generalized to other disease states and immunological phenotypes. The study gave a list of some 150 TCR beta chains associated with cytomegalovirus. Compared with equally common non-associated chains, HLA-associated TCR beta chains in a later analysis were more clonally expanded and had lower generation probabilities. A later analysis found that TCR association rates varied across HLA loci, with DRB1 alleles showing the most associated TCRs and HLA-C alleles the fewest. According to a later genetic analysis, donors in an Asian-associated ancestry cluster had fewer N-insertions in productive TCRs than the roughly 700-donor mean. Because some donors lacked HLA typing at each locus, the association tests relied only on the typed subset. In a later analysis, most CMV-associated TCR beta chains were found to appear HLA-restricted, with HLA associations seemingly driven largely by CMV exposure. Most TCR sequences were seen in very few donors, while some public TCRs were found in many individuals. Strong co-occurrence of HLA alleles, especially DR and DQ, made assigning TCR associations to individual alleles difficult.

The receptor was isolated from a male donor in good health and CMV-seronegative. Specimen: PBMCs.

CDR3 reads: CASSSRQATGAFF. In nucleotide form, the sequence is TGTGCCAGCAGTTCGAGACAGGCCACTGGAGCTTTCTTT. The V and J genes are TRBV27 and TRBJ1-1; tentative D gene TRBD1, with 6 bases matching. From the germline V gene (reference sequence), CDR1 is MNHEY and CDR2 is SMNVEV. From its cysteine to its phenylalanine, the CDR3 spans 13 amino acids. The kept DNA is CDR3 alone, 39 bases in frame from the first base.